The clone carrying this TCR beta chain has more than one count but fewer than ten. Its antigen is not identified. The data stem from a study of CD8+ T cells in alopecia areata. Study overall: The study gave tofacitinib for 6 to 18 months, then 6 months off drug. Study results and caveats: Among the 100 top clones, expanded CD8+ clones, like scalp clonality, were significantly decreased by tofacitinib. Greater clonality was observed in lesional scalp samples, especially alopecia totalis/universalis, versus normal scalp.

As to treatment: oral pan-JAK inhibitor, 5-10 mg twice daily. Following RNA extraction, reverse transcription yielded cDNA that acted as the sequencing template. Profiling relied on immunoSEQ multiplex PCR, and the TCRdb table lists in-frame clones only, not all of them. Of about 160,000 clones in the sample, about two thirds were seen once. The material was CD4+ T cells sorted from blood, obtained at week 4, from a patient treated with tofacitinib. The sequence was obtained from a human donor with alopecia areata.

The CDR3 reads CASSLEGGRGYGYTF. CDR3 nucleotide sequence: TGCGCCAGCAGCTTGGAAGGGGGGCGCGGGTATGGCTACACCTTC. The rearrangement links TRBV5-1 to TRBJ1-2, with a weak D call TRBD1 (6 bases). V was pared by 0 bases and J by 5 bases, with 14 bases between. Germline values: CDR1 SGHRS, CDR2 YFSETQ. CDR3 length: 15 residues.